The next 24 T cell receptor beta chains were all read from a single sample in a study of pediatric ulcerative colitis. Sequenced by immunoSEQ multiplex PCR; TCRdb stores in-frame clones only, minus some. The data show about 64,000 clones, 86% seen once. Sequencing was carried out using blood. These receptors were taken from a boy aged 5-17 years with severe ulcerative colitis.

V is TRBV5-5 and J is TRBJ1-5; 7 bases agree with TRBD1. The V gene end was trimmed by 2 bases and the J gene end by 0 bases; junction bases not matched to a gene: 2. CDR3 size: 15 residues. The germline V gene encodes CDR1 SGHKS and CDR2 YYEKEE (reference sequence). The CDR3 region is CASSLGTASNQPQHF. CDR3 nucleotides: TGTGCCAGCAGCTTAGGGACAGCTAGCAATCAGCCCCAGCATTTT.

The CDR3 DNA is TGTGCCAGCAGTGAATTGCTGAGCGGGAGAGGAGAGACCCAGTACTTC. Its translation is CASSELLSGRGETQYF. The chain employs TRBV2 and TRBJ2-5; TRBD2 matches at 8 bases. V shed 2 bases and J 4 bases; nucleotides not matched to a gene: 9. This CDR3 region has 16 residues. CDR1 is SNHLY, CDR2 FYNNEI, per germline.

V is TRBV5-1 and J is TRBJ1-1, with a possible D match to TRBD1 (5 bases). The germline V gene has CDR1 SGHRS and CDR2 YFSETQ. This CDR3 region has 13 residues. V dropped 3 bases and J dropped 8 bases, with 14 bases sitting between them. CDR3 DNA sequence: TGCGCCAGCAGCTGGCAGACAGCCGAGGAAGCTTTCTTT. Translation gives CASSWQTAEEAFF.

The V gene is TRBV6-5, the J gene TRBJ2-2, with D perhaps matching TRBD2 (6 bases). The V and J ends lost 0 bases and 3 bases respectively, with 11 bases between them. This CDR3 has 16 residues. CDR1 is MNHEY and CDR2 is SVGAGI in the germline V gene. The CDR3 region has the DNA TGTGCCAGCAGTTACTCTCGCGGGGCTGACACCGGGGAGCTGTTTTTT. Its translation is CASSYSRGADTGELFF.

The V gene is TRBV5-1, the J gene TRBJ1-4; D may be TRBD1 (6 bases). This CDR3 has 17 residues. Trimming took off 4 bases at V and 0 bases at J, with 16 bases between the two ends. CDR1 is SGHRS and CDR2 is YFSETQ in the germline V gene. CDR3 residues: CASSIGQRRSTNEKLFF. The DNA for the CDR3 is TGCGCCAGCAGCATTGGACAGCGCCGATCAACTAATGAAAAACTGTTTTTT.

This clone was detected only a few times. The chain combines TRBV2 with TRBJ1-2, with D possibly matching TRBD1 (6 bases). This CDR3 spans 15 amino acids. With 2 bases removed from V and 6 bases from J, the gap between germline ends came to 16 bases. CDR1 is SNHLY, CDR2 FYNNEI, per germline. CDR3 amino acids: CASSELGGESDGYTF. The CDR3 DNA reads TGTGCCAGCAGTGAATTAGGGGGAGAATCTGATGGCTACACCTTC.

DNA of the CDR3: TGTGCCAGTAAGGCCGGGGGCCTCCAGGGGTCCGAGCAGTACTTC. The encoded protein is CASKAGGLQGSEQYF. The gene calls are TRBV19 and TRBJ2-7; the D gene could be TRBD1 or TRBD2 (6 bases each). V lost 7 bases, J lost 6 bases, and 22 bases lay in between. This CDR3 spans 15 amino acids. CDR1 and CDR2 (germline): LNHDA, SQIVND (reference sequence).

The chain couples TRBV4-3 to TRBJ2-7; TRBD1 matches at 8 bases. J gave up 2 bases and V 1 base, and 4 bases lay outside the gene matches. Germline lookup yields CDR1 LGHNA and CDR2 YSLEER. CDR3 length: 15 amino acids. Here the CDR3 DNA reads TGCGCCAGCAGCCAAGTGACAGGGGAGACCTACGAGCAGTACTTC. Residues: CASSQVTGETYEQYF.

The rearrangement joins TRBV5-1 to TRBJ2-1, with 7 bases identical to TRBD2. The germline V gene encodes CDR1 SGHRS and CDR2 YFSETQ. V lost 0 bases and J lost 7; bases outside the gene matches: 4. The CDR3 spans 14 residues. The CDR3 nucleotides are TGCGCCAGCAGCTTGGTACTAGCGCAGAATGAGCAGTTCTTC. Translating gives CASSLVLAQNEQFF.

The CDR3 bases are TGTGCCAGTAATCCCGGGACTAGTACATACAATGAGCAGTTCTTC. This translates into CASNPGTSTYNEQFF. V is TRBV19 and J is TRBJ2-1; TRBD2 matches 8 bases. This CDR3 region has 15 residues. CDR1 is LNHDA and CDR2 is SQIVND in the germline V gene (reference sequence). J was trimmed by 4 bases and V by 7 bases; bases with no gene match: 9.

This clone was recorded once. The chain couples TRBV4-1 to TRBJ2-1; no firm D call. This CDR3 is 15 amino acids long. Germline V lookup: CDR1 MGHRA, CDR2 YSYEKL. V gave up 5 bases and J gave up 7 bases, with 18 bases separating them. Here the CDR3 reads CASSVSIGPGNEQFF. The CDR3 DNA is TGCGCCAGCAGCGTTAGTATAGGACCTGGGAATGAGCAGTTCTTC.

V usage is TRBV5-1 and J usage is TRBJ2-3; D unclear. Trimming removed 2 bases at V and 2 bases at J, with 9 bases between. The CDR3 totals 14 residues. Germline V gene sequence: CDR1 SGHRS, CDR2 YFSETQ. CDR3 DNA sequence: TGCGCCAGCAGCTTTTCCGGCTTCACAGATACGCAGTATTTT. This codes for CASSFSGFTDTQYF.

This chain uses TRBV7-9 with TRBJ2-3; 8 positions agree with TRBD1. Germline trimming cut 5 bases from V and 3 bases from J; bases unmatched to any gene: 10. The CDR3 is made up of 16 amino acids. From germline, CDR1 is SEHNR and CDR2 FQNEAQ (reference sequence). The CDR3 region has the DNA TGTGCCAGCAGCCAGCGACAGGGGCCTATAACAGATACGCAGTATTTT. Amino acids: CASSQRQGPITDTQYF.

The J gene is TRBJ2-3, the V gene TRBV11-3; 7 nucleotides match TRBD2. The CDR3 contains 17 residues. J gave up 4 bases and V 5 bases, and 15 bases lay outside the gene matches. Germline values: CDR1 SGHNT, CDR2 YENEEA. CDR3 sequence reads: CASSPAWQGGPADTQYF. CDR3 DNA sequence: TGTGCCAGCAGCCCAGCCTGGCAGGGAGGGCCCGCAGATACGCAGTATTTT.

The V gene is TRBV11-2, the J gene TRBJ2-5, with 9 bases matching TRBD1. This CDR3 is 16 amino acids long. The germline CDR1 and CDR2 sequences are SGHAT and FQNNGV. The junction had 10 bases not matched to a gene; V was cut back by 3 bases and J by 5 bases. CDR3 amino acids: CASSFRQGGWKETQYF. The CDR3 DNA reads TGTGCCAGCAGCTTCCGACAGGGGGGATGGAAGGAGACCCAGTACTTC. Complete variable domain (other parts from reference TRBV11-2 and TRBJ2-5): EAGVAQSPRYKIIEKRQSVAFWCNPISGHATLYWYQQILGQGPKLLIQFQNNGVVDDSQLPKDRFSAERLKGVDSTLKIQPAKLEDSAVYLCASSFRQGGWKETQYFGPGTRLLVL.

The rearrangement uses TRBV7-2 and TRBJ2-7; D not certain. V was trimmed by 5 bases and J by 0 bases, leaving 14 bases between them. Germline V CDR1 and CDR2: SGHTA, FQGNSA. The CDR3 is 15 amino acids. The DNA of the CDR3 is TGTGCCAGCAGCCCCTTAGGAACAGTCTCCTACGAGCAGTACTTC. Its translation: CASSPLGTVSYEQYF.

The genes are TRBV7-8 and TRBJ2-1; TRBD2 aligns across 16 bases. V trimming: 4 bases; J trimming: 8 bases; junction bases outside the gene matches: 8. The length of the CDR3 is 17 residues. CDR1 SGHVS and CDR2 FQNEAQ come from the germline V gene. The CDR3 region is CASSSGLAGGPMDEQFF. DNA of the CDR3: TGTGCCAGCAGCTCGGGACTAGCGGGAGGGCCTATGGATGAGCAGTTCTTC.

CDR3: CASSFSPGPGGGTQYF. The CDR3 region has the DNA TGTGCCAGCAGCTTTTCCCCTGGGCCCGGGGGAGGGACCCAGTACTTC. The chain combines TRBV7-9 with TRBJ2-5; weak D call: TRBD2 (6 bases). The V end was cut by 3 bases, the J end by 7 bases, with 21 bases between. The CDR3 contains 16 residues. Germline V gene data show CDR1 as SEHNR and CDR2 as FQNEAQ (reference sequence).

As to this clone: This specimen includes other DNA sequences encoding the same CDR3. The chain carries TRBV29-1 and TRBJ2-3; possibly TRBD2 for D (6 bases). The CDR3 is 12 amino acids. Trimming removed 6 bases from V and 0 bases from J, with 7 bases in between. CDR1 and CDR2 from the germline V gene are SQVTM and ANQGSEA. Here the CDR3 reads CSVGTSTDTQYF. The CDR3 coding sequence is TGCAGCGTGGGGACTAGCACAGATACGCAGTATTTT.

This sequence joins TRBV19 and TRBJ2-4, with 7 bases that match TRBD2. The CDR3 consists of 13 residues. Unmatched junction bases numbered 7, after V lost 5 bases and J lost 9 bases. Looked up from germline, CDR1 is LNHDA and CDR2 is SQIVND (reference sequence). The CDR3 DNA sequence: TGTGCCAGTAGTGAACAGGCGGGAGTCATTCAGTACTTC. This codes for CASSEQAGVIQYF.

V and J are TRBV2 and TRBJ1-1; D is uncertain. V lost 4 bases, J lost 0 bases, and 15 bases lay in between. From germline, CDR1 is SNHLY and CDR2 FYNNEI. This CDR3 contains 16 residues. The CDR3: CASSALPGVLNTEAFF. CDR3 in DNA: TGTGCCAGCAGTGCCCTGCCCGGGGTCCTGAACACTGAAGCTTTCTTT.

The rearrangement joins TRBV5-1 to TRBJ1-2, with D hard to call. The CDR3 contains 14 residues. Germline assignment: CDR1 SGHRS and CDR2 YFSETQ. Trimming stripped 0 bases from V and 5 bases from J, with 11 bases between. The CDR3 loop reads CASSLEAGGYGYTF. As DNA, the CDR3 is TGCGCCAGCAGCTTGGAGGCAGGAGGATATGGCTACACCTTC.

The chain recombines TRBV11-2 with TRBJ2-7; TRBD2 is a possible D gene (5 bases). The V end lost 6 bases, the J end lost 2 bases, and 11 bases lay between the germline ends. The CDR3 contains 13 residues. Germline V gene data show CDR1 as SGHAT and CDR2 as FQNNGV. DNA for the CDR3: TGTGCCAGCAGACAAACAGCGGCCTACGAGCAGTACTTC. This translates into CASRQTAAYEQYF.

The V and J genes are TRBV6-4 and TRBJ1-2; possible D gene TRBD1, 6 bases. Trimming left V 5 bases short and J 7 bases short, with 20 bases between. The CDR3 is 15 amino acids. Germline values: CDR1 MRHNA, CDR2 SNTAGT. Here the CDR3 reads CASSYQTGGLGGYTF. For the CDR3, the DNA is TGTGCCAGCAGTTACCAGACAGGAGGATTAGGTGGCTACACCTTC.